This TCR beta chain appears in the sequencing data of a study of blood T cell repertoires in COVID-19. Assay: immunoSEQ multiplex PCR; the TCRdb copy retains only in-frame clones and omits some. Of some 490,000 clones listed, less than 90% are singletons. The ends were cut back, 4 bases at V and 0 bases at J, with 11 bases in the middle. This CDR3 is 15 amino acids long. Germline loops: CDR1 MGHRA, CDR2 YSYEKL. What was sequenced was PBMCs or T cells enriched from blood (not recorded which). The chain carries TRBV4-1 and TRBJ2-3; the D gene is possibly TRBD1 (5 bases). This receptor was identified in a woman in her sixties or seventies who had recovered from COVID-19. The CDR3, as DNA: TGCGCCAGCAGCCGAACCTCAGGGAGCACAGATACGCAGTATTTT. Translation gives CASSRTSGSTDTQYF.